This T cell receptor (beta chain) was observed in a study of long-term antiretroviral therapy in people with HIV. The wider study: Samples collected earliest predate the 2015 immediate-ART recommendation by about a decade.

Every participant with HIV received treatment in the United States. Broader study findings: The study found that diversity rose after ART but stayed below transplant donor controls. Pre-ART expanded TRB clones stayed dominant throughout, though often decreasing after ART.

This clone was detected once. No antigen is known for it. The libraries were made with immunoSEQ v3.0 at survey level. The repertoire was sequenced with immunoSEQ multiplex PCR; TCRdb's copy has only in-frame clones and lacks some. Of 20,000 to 25,000 clones listed, 84% are singletons. The germline CDR1 and CDR2 sequences are LNHNV and YYDKDF (reference sequence). The CDR3 sequence is 15 residues long. Deletions cut 3 bases from V and 4 bases from J, with 14 bases between. This chain links TRBV15 with TRBJ2-3, with D maybe TRBD1 (5 bases). The sequencing here drew on unsorted PBMCs, taken 0.5 years before starting antiretroviral therapy. The origin of this receptor is a man aged 40-55 years with HIV. The CDR3 DNA reads TGTGCCACCAGCAGGCGGACACGGTTCTCAGATACGCAGTATTTT. It specifies CATSRRTRFSDTQYF. Filled out from reference TRBV15 and TRBJ2-3, the complete variable domain reads DAMVIQNPRYQVTQFGKPVTLSCSQTLNHNVMYWYQQKSSQAPKLLFHYYDKDFNNEADTPDNFQSRRPNTSFCFLDIRSPGLGDTAMYLCATSRRTRFSDTQYFGPGTRLTVL.